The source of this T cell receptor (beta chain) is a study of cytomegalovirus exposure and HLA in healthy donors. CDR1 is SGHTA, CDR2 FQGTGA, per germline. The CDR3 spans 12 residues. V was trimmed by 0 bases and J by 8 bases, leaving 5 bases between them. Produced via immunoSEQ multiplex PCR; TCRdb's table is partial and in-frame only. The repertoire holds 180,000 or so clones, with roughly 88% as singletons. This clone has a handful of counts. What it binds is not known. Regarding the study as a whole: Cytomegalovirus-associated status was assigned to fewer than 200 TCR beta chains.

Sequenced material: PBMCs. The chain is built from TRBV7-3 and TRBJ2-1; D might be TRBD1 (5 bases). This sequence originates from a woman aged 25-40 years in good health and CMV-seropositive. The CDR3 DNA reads TGTGCCAGCAGCTTAACAGGGGATGAGCAGTTCTTC. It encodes CASSLTGDEQFF. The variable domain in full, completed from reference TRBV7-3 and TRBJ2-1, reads GAGVSQTPSNKVTEKGKYVELRCDPISGHTALYWYRQSLGQGPEFLIYFQGTGAADDSGLPNDRFFAVRPEGSVSTLKIQRTERGDSAVYLCASSLTGDEQFFGPGTRLTVL.